A selection of T cell receptor beta chains follows, all from one sample in a study of blood T cell repertoires in COVID-19. Clones were sequenced by immunoSEQ multiplex PCR, and TCRdb holds only the in-frame ones, with some missing. The sample carries 70,000 to 90,000 clones, approximately 86% recorded once. Sequenced: peripheral blood. These receptors were taken from a man at least 80 years old with COVID-19, enrolled during active disease. The CDR3 runs from the conserved cysteine through the conserved F or W. Each record gives: clone size, J gene, CDR3 length, D gene, V gene, CDR3 DNA, CDR3 protein. The D gene is left open where the match is weak. Not every row has a clone size; where given, it reads once, few, many or a size class.

abundance: .
j_gene: TRBJ2-2
len: 16
d_gene: .
v_gene: TRBV5-5
CDR3nt: TGTGCCAGCAGCTTGGCCCGGGGGAGCGGCACCGGGGAGCTGTTTTTT
CDR3aa: CASSLARGSGTGELFF

abundance: .
j_gene: TRBJ1-3
len: 16
d_gene: .
v_gene: TRBV5-4
CDR3nt: TGTGCCAGCAGCTTGGCTACCACAGGGTCCGGAAACACCATATATTTT
CDR3aa: CASSLATTGSGNTIYF

abundance: few
j_gene: TRBJ1-2
len: 14
d_gene: .
v_gene: TRBV28
CDR3nt: TGTGCCAGCAGGCGAGGAGGGGTTACCTATGGCTACACCTTC
CDR3aa: CASRRGGVTYGYTF

abundance: .
j_gene: TRBJ1-1
len: 13
d_gene: .
v_gene: TRBV9
CDR3nt: TGTGCCAGCAAGGCAGGGCTGAACACTGAAGCTTTCTTT
CDR3aa: CASKAGLNTEAFF

abundance: .
j_gene: TRBJ1-1
len: 19
d_gene: .
v_gene: TRBV7-2
CDR3nt: TGTGCCAGCAGCTTAGACGCTCTGTCGGGGGGGGGCCTGAACACTGAAGCTTTCTTT
CDR3aa: CASSLDALSGGGLNTEAFF

abundance: .
j_gene: TRBJ1-5
len: 14
d_gene: .
v_gene: TRBV6-5
CDR3nt: TGTGCCAGCAGGTCGTCCGGAGGCAATCAGCCCCAGCATTTT
CDR3aa: CASRSSGGNQPQHF

abundance: .
j_gene: TRBJ1-2
len: 14
d_gene: TRBD1
v_gene: TRBV7-2
CDR3nt: TGTGCCAGCAGCTATGGGACAGGGAGCTATGGCTACACCTTC
CDR3aa: CASSYGTGSYGYTF

abundance: .
j_gene: TRBJ2-7
len: 16
d_gene: .
v_gene: TRBV7-8
CDR3nt: TGTGCCAGCAGCCGCGGGGAGGGGGGAACATTCTACGAGCAGTACTTC
CDR3aa: CASSRGEGGTFYEQYF

abundance: .
j_gene: TRBJ2-5
len: 14
d_gene: TRBD2
v_gene: TRBV7-9
CDR3nt: TGTGCCAGCAGCGGGACTACGTACCAAGAGACCCAGTACTTC
CDR3aa: CASSGTTYQETQYF

abundance: .
j_gene: TRBJ2-3
len: 14
d_gene: .
v_gene: TRBV4-1
CDR3nt: TGCGCCAGCAGCCATGCCGGTAGCGCAGATACGCAGTATTTT
CDR3aa: CASSHAGSADTQYF

abundance: .
j_gene: TRBJ1-5
len: 15
d_gene: TRBD1
v_gene: TRBV28
CDR3nt: TGTGCCAGCAGGCGACAGGGACCTAGCAATCAGCCCCAGCATTTT
CDR3aa: CASRRQGPSNQPQHF

abundance: once
j_gene: TRBJ2-1
len: 13
d_gene: .
v_gene: TRBV7-8
CDR3nt: TGTGCCAGCAGCTTAGCCAGGGCTAATGAGCAGTTCTTC
CDR3aa: CASSLARANEQFF

abundance: once
j_gene: TRBJ1-2
len: 13
d_gene: TRBD1
v_gene: TRBV29-1
CDR3nt: TGCAGCGCCGGGACAGGGGGAAGGTATGGCTACACCTTC
CDR3aa: CSAGTGGRYGYTF

abundance: once
j_gene: TRBJ1-2
len: 15
d_gene: .
v_gene: TRBV28
CDR3nt: TGTGCCAGCAGCATAAACCCGCAGGGTCCCTATGGCTACACCTTC
CDR3aa: CASSINPQGPYGYTF

abundance: .
j_gene: TRBJ1-1
len: 15
d_gene: TRBD1
v_gene: TRBV28
CDR3nt: TGTGCCAGCAGTTTACGTCAGGGGGCGAACACTGAAGCTTTCTTT
CDR3aa: CASSLRQGANTEAFF

abundance: .
j_gene: TRBJ1-2
len: 15
d_gene: TRBD1
v_gene: TRBV3-1/TRBV3-2
CDR3nt: TGTGCCAGCAGCCCCCTGGGACAGGGGGCAAAAGGCTACACCTTC
CDR3aa: CASSPLGQGAKGYTF

abundance: .
j_gene: TRBJ2-4
len: 16
d_gene: TRBD2
v_gene: TRBV2
CDR3nt: TGTGCCAGCAGCACCATTGCGAGCGGGGGCAAAAACATTCAGTACTTC
CDR3aa: CASSTIASGGKNIQYF

abundance: .
j_gene: TRBJ1-1
len: 15
d_gene: TRBD1
v_gene: TRBV5-4
CDR3nt: TGTGCCAGCAGCCCACCCGGGACAGCGAACACTGAAGCTTTCTTT
CDR3aa: CASSPPGTANTEAFF

abundance: once
j_gene: TRBJ1-3
len: 16
d_gene: .
v_gene: TRBV18
CDR3nt: TGTGCCAGCTCACCACTTGGACAGAGCTCTGGAAACACCATATATTTT
CDR3aa: CASSPLGQSSGNTIYF

abundance: .
j_gene: TRBJ2-3
len: 17
d_gene: .
v_gene: TRBV4-1
CDR3nt: TGCGCCAGCAGCCAAGATCATGAGGCGGGGCCCACAGATACGCAGTATTTT
CDR3aa: CASSQDHEAGPTDTQYF

abundance: .
j_gene: TRBJ1-6
len: 15
d_gene: TRBD1
v_gene: TRBV9
CDR3nt: TGTGCCAGCAGCGTTGGACAGGGGGGAAATTCACCCCTCCACTTT
CDR3aa: CASSVGQGGNSPLHF

abundance: once
j_gene: TRBJ2-6
len: 17
d_gene: .
v_gene: TRBV9
CDR3nt: TGTGCCAGCAGCGTATCGGCAGGGCAGCCCGGGGCCAACGTCCTGACTTTC
CDR3aa: CASSVSAGQPGANVLTF

abundance: .
j_gene: TRBJ1-1
len: 12
d_gene: .
v_gene: TRBV5-8
CDR3nt: TGTGCCAGCAGCCCTGACAGGAAGGGAGCTTTCTTT
CDR3aa: CASSPDRKGAFF